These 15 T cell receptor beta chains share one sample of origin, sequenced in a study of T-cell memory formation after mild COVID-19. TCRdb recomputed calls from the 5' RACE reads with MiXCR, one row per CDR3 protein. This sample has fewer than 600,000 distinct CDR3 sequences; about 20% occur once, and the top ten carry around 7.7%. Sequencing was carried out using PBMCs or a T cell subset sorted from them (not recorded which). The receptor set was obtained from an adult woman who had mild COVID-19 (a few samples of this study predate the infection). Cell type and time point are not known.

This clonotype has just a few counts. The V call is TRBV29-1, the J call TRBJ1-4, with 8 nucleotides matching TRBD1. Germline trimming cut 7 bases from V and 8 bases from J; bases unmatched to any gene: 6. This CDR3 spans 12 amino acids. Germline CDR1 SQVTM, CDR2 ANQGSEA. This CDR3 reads CSGGDRTEKLFF. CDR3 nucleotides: TGCAGCGGGGGGGACAGGACCGAAAAACTGTTTTTT.

CDR3 loop: CAISGGTDRNYGYTF. The DNA of the CDR3 is TGTGCCATCAGTGGGGGAACGGACAGGAACTATGGCTACACCTTC. The chain links TRBV10-3 to TRBJ1-2; 7 nucleotides line up with TRBD1. The CDR3 is made up of 15 amino acids. V lost 4 bases to trimming and J lost 2 bases; unmatched junction nucleotides: 7. Per germline, CDR1 ENHRY and CDR2 SYGVKD.

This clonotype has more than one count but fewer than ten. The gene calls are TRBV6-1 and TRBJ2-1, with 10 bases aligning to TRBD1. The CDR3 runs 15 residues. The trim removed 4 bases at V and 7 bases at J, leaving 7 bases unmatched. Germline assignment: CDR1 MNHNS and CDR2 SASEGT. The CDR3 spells CASSARTGGSNEQFF. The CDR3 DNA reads TGTGCCAGCAGTGCCCGGACAGGGGGTAGTAATGAGCAGTTCTTC.

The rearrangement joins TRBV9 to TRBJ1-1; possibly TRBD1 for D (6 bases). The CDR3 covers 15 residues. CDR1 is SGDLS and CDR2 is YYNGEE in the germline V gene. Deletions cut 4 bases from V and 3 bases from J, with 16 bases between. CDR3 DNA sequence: TGTGCCAGCAGCCCCCGGCAGGGGTCGGACACTGAAGCTTTCTTT. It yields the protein CASSPRQGSDTEAFF. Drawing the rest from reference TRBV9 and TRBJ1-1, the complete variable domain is DSGVTQTPKHLITATGQRVTLRCSPRSGDLSVYWYQQSLDQGLQFLIQYYNGEERAKGNILERFSAQQFPDLHSELNLSSLELGDSALYFCASSPRQGSDTEAFFGQGTRLTVV.

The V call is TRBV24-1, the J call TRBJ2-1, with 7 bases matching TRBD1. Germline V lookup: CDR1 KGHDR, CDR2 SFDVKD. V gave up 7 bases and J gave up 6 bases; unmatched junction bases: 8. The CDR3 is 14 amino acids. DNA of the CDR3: TGTGCCACCAGCAGGGGGTTTGGGTCCAATGAGCAGTTCTTC. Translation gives CATSRGFGSNEQFF.

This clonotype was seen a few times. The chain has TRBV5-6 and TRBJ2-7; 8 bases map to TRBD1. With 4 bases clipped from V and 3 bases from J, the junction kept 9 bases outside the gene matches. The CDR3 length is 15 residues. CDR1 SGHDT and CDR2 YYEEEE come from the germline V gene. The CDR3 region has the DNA TGTGCCAGCAGCCGGCGGGAAACAGGGGGCTACGAGCAGTACTTC. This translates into CASSRRETGGYEQYF.

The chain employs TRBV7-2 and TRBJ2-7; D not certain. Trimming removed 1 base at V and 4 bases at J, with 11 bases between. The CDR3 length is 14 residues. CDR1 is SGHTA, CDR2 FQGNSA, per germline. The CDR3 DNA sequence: TGTGCCAGCAGCTTAGGCGTGGTCGGGTACGAGCAGTACTTC. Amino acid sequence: CASSLGVVGYEQYF.

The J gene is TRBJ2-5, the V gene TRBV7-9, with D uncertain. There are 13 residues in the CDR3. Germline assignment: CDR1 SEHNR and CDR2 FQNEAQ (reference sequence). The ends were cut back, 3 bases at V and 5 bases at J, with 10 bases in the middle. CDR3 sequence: CASSFRDWETQYF. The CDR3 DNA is TGTGCCAGCAGCTTTAGAGACTGGGAGACCCAGTACTTC. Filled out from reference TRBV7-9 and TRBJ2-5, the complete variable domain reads DTGVSQNPRHKITKRGQNVTFRCDPISEHNRLYWYRQTLGQGPEFLTYFQNEAQLEKSRLLSDRFSAERPKGSFSTLEIQRTEQGDSAMYLCASSFRDWETQYFGPGTRLLVL.

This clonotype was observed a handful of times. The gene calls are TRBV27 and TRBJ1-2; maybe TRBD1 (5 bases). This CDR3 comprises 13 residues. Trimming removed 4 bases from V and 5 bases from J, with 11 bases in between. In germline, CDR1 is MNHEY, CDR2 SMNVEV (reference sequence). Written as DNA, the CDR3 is TGTGCCAGCAGTTCTGTCGGGGGTTATGGCTACACCTTC. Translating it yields CASSSVGGYGYTF.

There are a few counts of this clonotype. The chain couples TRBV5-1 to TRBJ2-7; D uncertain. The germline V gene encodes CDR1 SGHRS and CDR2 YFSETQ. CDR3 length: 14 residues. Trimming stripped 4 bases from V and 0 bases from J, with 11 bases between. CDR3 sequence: CASSKDPSSYEQYF. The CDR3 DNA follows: TGCGCCAGCAGCAAGGACCCTAGCTCCTACGAGCAGTACTTC.

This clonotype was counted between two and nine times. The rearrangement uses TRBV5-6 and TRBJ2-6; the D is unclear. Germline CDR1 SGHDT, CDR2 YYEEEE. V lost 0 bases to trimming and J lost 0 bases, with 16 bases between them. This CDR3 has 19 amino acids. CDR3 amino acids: CASSLERAGYTSGANVLTF. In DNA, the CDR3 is TGTGCCAGCAGCTTGGAAAGGGCAGGCTATACCTCTGGGGCCAACGTCCTGACTTTC. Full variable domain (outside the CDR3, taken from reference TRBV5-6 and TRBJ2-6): DAGVTQSPTHLIKTRGQQVTLRCSPKSGHDTVSWYQQALGQGPQFIFQYYEEEERQRGNFPDRFSGHQFPNYSSELNVNALLLGDSALYLCASSLERAGYTSGANVLTFGAGSRLTVL.

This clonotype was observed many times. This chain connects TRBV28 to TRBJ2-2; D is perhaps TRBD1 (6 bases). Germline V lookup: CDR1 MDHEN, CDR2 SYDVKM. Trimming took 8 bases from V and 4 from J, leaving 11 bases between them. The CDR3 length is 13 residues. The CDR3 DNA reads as TGTGCCAGCGGTACAGGGCCCACCGGGGAGCTGTTTTTT. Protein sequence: CASGTGPTGELFF.

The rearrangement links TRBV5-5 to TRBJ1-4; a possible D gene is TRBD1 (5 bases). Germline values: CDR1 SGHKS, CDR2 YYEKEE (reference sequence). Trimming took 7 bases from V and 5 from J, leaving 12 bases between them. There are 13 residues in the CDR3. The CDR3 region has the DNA TGTGCCAGCGAAAGACAGTGGAATGAAAAACTGTTTTTT. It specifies CASERQWNEKLFF.

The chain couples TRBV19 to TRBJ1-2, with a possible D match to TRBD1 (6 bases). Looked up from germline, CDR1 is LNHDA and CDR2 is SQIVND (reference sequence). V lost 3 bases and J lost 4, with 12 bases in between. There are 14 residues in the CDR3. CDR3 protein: CASSIWGASYGYTF. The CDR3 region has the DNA TGTGCCAGTAGTATCTGGGGGGCGAGCTATGGCTACACCTTC.

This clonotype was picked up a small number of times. In DNA form, the CDR3 reads TGCAGTGCTAGAGTGGGGACAGTTAATTCACCCCTCCACTTT. The encoded protein is CSARVGTVNSPLHF. V and J are TRBV20-1 and TRBJ1-6; 7 bases agree with TRBD1. Germline assignment: CDR1 DFQATT and CDR2 SNEGSKA (reference sequence). The CDR3 has 14 amino acids. Trimming removed 1 base from V and 6 bases from J; junction bases left unmatched: 3.